One sample yielded the 3 T cell receptor beta chains listed below, sequenced in a study of T cells expressing NK-cell markers (TCRdb year 2020). To prepare the library, 5' RACE was applied. Reads for this sample came from an Illumina HiSeq 2000. TCRdb reprocessed the reads, so every CDR3 protein sequence counts as one entry and DNA is not shown. The table held for this sample gives under 500,000 distinct CDR3 sequences. Together, the top ten hold about 7.1% of the sample. The sequenced sample was blood T cells: a sorted CD56 or NKG2C T cell subset, CD4+ or CD8+ T cells, or bulk PBMC T cells (not recorded which). The receptor set was obtained from a woman between 18 and 75 years old in good health.

This rearrangement joins TRBV20-1 to TRBJ2-3; TCRdb outputs TRBD1, but without DNA this stays unchecked. Germline loops: CDR1 DFQATT, CDR2 SNEGSKA (reference sequence). This CDR3 has 15 residues. This CDR3 is CSAVGGPGGTDTQYF.

The chain employs TRBV28 and TRBJ1-2. The CDR3 sequence is 14 residues long. In germline, CDR1 is MDHEN, CDR2 SYDVKM. CDR3 in amino acids: CASSSHVANYGYTF.

The chain combines TRBV19 with TRBJ2-1; TCRdb returns TRBD1, unconfirmable since there is no DNA. This CDR3 contains 16 residues. From germline, CDR1 is LNHDA and CDR2 SQIVND (reference sequence). This chain's CDR3 is CASSDTRGPSYNEQFF.